The clone carrying this T cell receptor beta chain was seen more than once but under ten times. The CDR3 has 13 amino acids. Germline CDR1 reads GTSNPN; CDR2 reads SVGIG (reference sequence). Trimming cost V 2 bases and J 4 bases, with 11 bases left between them. The record originates from a study of beta chain features in type 1 diabetes. The study reverse transcribed the entire isolated RNA, so it sequenced expressed TCRB transcripts. Clones were read by immunoSEQ multiplex PCR, and TCRdb kept only the in-frame ones, dropping some. The table has around 240,000 clones, over 65% seen once. The receptor's source is a man aged 30 to 45 in good health. Sequenced material: naive CD4+ T cells from blood. This chain joins TRBV30 and TRBJ1-2; D may be TRBD1 (5 bases). The CDR3: CAWSRAGTYGYTF. The CDR3, as DNA: TGTGCCTGGAGTAGAGCGGGGACCTATGGCTACACCTTC.